The 22 T cell receptor beta chains in this list originate from one sample, sequenced in a study of blood T cell repertoires in COVID-19. Libraries were prepared by immunoSEQ multiplex PCR; TCRdb keeps only in-frame clonotypes and omits some of them. The repertoire holds around 450,000 clones, with more than 85% as singletons. The sequencing sample was made of peripheral blood. These receptors originate from a woman in her 30s with acute or convalescent COVID-19.

Worth noting for this clone: Other DNA variants within this sample encode the same CDR3. The rearrangement uses TRBV11-2 and TRBJ2-7; the match to TRBD2 covers 7 bases. From germline, CDR1 is SGHAT and CDR2 FQNNGV. The CDR3 is 14 residues long. V lost 1 base, J lost 2 bases, and 2 bases stayed unmatched. CDR3 region: CASSLGRGAYEQYF. For the CDR3, the DNA is TGTGCCAGCAGCTTAGGTCGGGGGGCCTACGAGCAGTACTTC.

The rearrangement joins TRBV5-5 to TRBJ1-4, with 8 bases lining up with TRBD1. Germline CDR1 is SGHKS and CDR2 is YYEKEE (reference sequence). V lost 0 bases to trimming and J lost 5 bases; unmatched junction nucleotides: 6. The CDR3 loop spans 16 amino acids. The DNA of the CDR3 is TGTGCCAGCAGCTTGGGCGGACAGGGCCCAAATGAAAAACTGTTTTTT. Its protein is CASSLGGQGPNEKLFF.

This clone was recorded once. The V gene is TRBV28, the J gene TRBJ2-7; 11 nucleotides line up with TRBD1. The V gene end was trimmed by 6 bases and the J gene end by 5 bases; junction bases not matched to a gene: 3. CDR3 size: 13 residues. The germline V gene has CDR1 MDHEN and CDR2 SYDVKM. CDR3 sequence reads: CASRGQGVDEQYF. CDR3 nucleotide sequence: TGTGCCAGCAGGGGACAGGGGGTTGACGAGCAGTACTTC.

This chain connects TRBV14 to TRBJ2-5; weak D call: TRBD2 (5 bases). V dropped 0 bases and J dropped 4 bases, with 15 bases sitting between them. The CDR3 covers 16 residues. Germline V lookup: CDR1 SGHDN, CDR2 FVKESK. The CDR3 DNA reads TGTGCCAGCAGCCAAGATTTCAACGGGGTAGGAGAGACCCAGTACTTC. Translation gives CASSQDFNGVGETQYF.

The V call is TRBV7-2, the J call TRBJ2-3; 8 positions agree with TRBD2. The CDR3 runs 15 residues. Trimming at V came to 5 bases and at J to 5 bases, leaving 9 bases not matched to a gene. Germline-derived CDR1 and CDR2 are SGHTA and FQGNSA. The CDR3 coding sequence is TGTGCCAGCAGCATACCGGGACTAGAATTAGATACGCAGTATTTT. It is translated as CASSIPGLELDTQYF.

The CDR3 sequence: CASSDRTGGSGANVLTF. The CDR3 coding sequence is TGTGCCAGCAGTGATAGGACAGGGGGCTCTGGGGCCAACGTCCTGACTTTC. This rearrangement joins TRBV2 to TRBJ2-6, with 10 bases aligning to TRBD1. The germline CDR1 and CDR2 sequences are SNHLY and FYNNEI. J was trimmed by 0 bases and V by 3 bases; bases with no gene match: 2. The CDR3 length is 17 residues.

The chain recombines TRBV10-2 with TRBJ1-2, with a weak D call TRBD1 (5 bases). Germline values: CDR1 WSHSY, CDR2 SAAADI. This CDR3 comprises 14 residues. The ends were cut back, 4 bases at V and 0 bases at J, with 9 bases in the middle. The CDR3 here is CASSGGATNYGYTF. The CDR3 DNA reads as TGCGCCAGCAGTGGGGGCGCCACTAACTATGGCTACACCTTC.

This clone has just a few counts. V gene TRBV7-9 combines with J gene TRBJ2-5, with D possibly TRBD2 on 6 matching bases. The V end was cut by 5 bases, the J end by 4 bases, with 11 bases between. The CDR3 extends over 13 amino acids. The germline V gene encodes CDR1 SEHNR and CDR2 FQNEAQ (reference sequence). The chain's CDR3 is CASSPTSGETQYF. CDR3 nucleotides: TGTGCCAGCAGCCCGACTAGTGGAGAGACCCAGTACTTC. Full variable domain (rest looked up from reference TRBV7-9 and TRBJ2-5): DTGVSQNPRHKITKRGQNVTFRCDPISEHNRLYWYRQTLGQGPEFLTYFQNEAQLEKSRLLSDRFSAERPKGSFSTLEIQRTEQGDSAMYLCASSPTSGETQYFGPGTRLLVL.

The chain links TRBV4-1 to TRBJ1-6; 7 positions agree with TRBD1. The CDR3 has 15 residues. V gave up 1 base and J gave up 10 bases; unmatched junction bases: 7. CDR1 is MGHRA, CDR2 YSYEKL, per germline. The CDR3 reads CASSQVRAGGSPLHF. CDR3 nucleotides: TGCGCCAGCAGCCAAGTCCGCGCAGGGGGGTCACCCCTCCACTTT.

The V call is TRBV5-1, the J call TRBJ2-2; 7 bases are a match to TRBD1. Germline values: CDR1 SGHRS, CDR2 YFSETQ. V lost 4 bases, J lost 2 bases, and 11 bases stayed unmatched. The CDR3 covers 17 residues. The CDR3 DNA is TGCGCCAGCAGCCCCGAATTAGGACAGGTTAACACCGGGGAGCTGTTTTTT. Translation: CASSPELGQVNTGELFF.

The chain recombines TRBV19 with TRBJ2-7; 7 bases align to TRBD1. The germline V gene encodes CDR1 LNHDA and CDR2 SQIVND (reference sequence). The V segment lost 2 bases and the J segment 4 bases; nucleotides outside the gene matches: 5. The CDR3 extends over 14 amino acids. CDR3 DNA: TGTGCCAGTAGTATATCAGGACAGGATTACGAGCAGTACTTC. Residues: CASSISGQDYEQYF.

The chain combines TRBV3-1 (or the pseudogene TRBV3-2) with TRBJ1-1, with 8 nucleotides matching TRBD1. Germline V gene sequence: CDR1 LGHDT, CDR2 YNNKEL (reference sequence). The CDR3 contains 11 residues. V gave up 1 base and J gave up 11 bases; unmatched junction bases: 0. The CDR3 bases are TGTGCCAGCAGCCAAGGGACAGGGGCTTTCTTT. Translating it yields CASSQGTGAFF.

The rearrangement joins TRBV5-1 to TRBJ1-1; tentative D call: TRBD1 (6 bases). CDR3 size: 14 residues. Germline-derived CDR1 and CDR2 are SGHRS and YFSETQ. The germline V and J ends were trimmed by 5 bases and 7 bases, with 18 bases remaining between them. The CDR3 DNA reads TGCGCCAGCAGGGCAGGGGAATTGGTGGGTGAAGCTTTCTTT. Protein: CASRAGELVGEAFF.

The chain joins TRBV29-1 to TRBJ2-3; TRBD2 agrees at 8 bases. The germline V gene encodes CDR1 SQVTM and CDR2 ANQGSEA. There are 13 residues in the CDR3. V was clipped by 6 bases and J by 5 bases; unmatched bases: 7. The CDR3 here is CSVPGLVEDTQYF. CDR3 DNA: TGCAGCGTACCGGGACTAGTGGAAGATACGCAGTATTTT.

The rearrangement links TRBV4-2 to TRBJ2-1; 11 bases fit TRBD2. Germline values: CDR1 LGHNA, CDR2 YNFKEQ. The CDR3 length is 16 residues. The junction had 5 bases not matched to a gene; V was cut back by 3 bases and J by 4 bases. As DNA, the CDR3 is TGTGCCAGCAGCCATTTCTCTAGCGGGGGGTACAATGAGCAGTTCTTC. Translating it yields CASSHFSSGGYNEQFF.

CDR3 in DNA: TGTGCCAGCAGAGGTCTAGCGGGGGGGGCCTACGAGCAGTACTTC. Residues: CASRGLAGGAYEQYF. The chain employs TRBV11-2 and TRBJ2-7; TRBD2 matches 12 bases. V was clipped by 6 bases and J by 2 bases; unmatched bases: 5. This CDR3 is 15 amino acids long. The germline V gene has CDR1 SGHAT and CDR2 FQNNGV.

The chain employs TRBV21-1 and TRBJ2-1; the table names TRBD2, a call not compared with the DNA. TRBV21-1 is annotated as a pseudogene. The CDR3 is 19 residues long. CDR3: CASSRRLAGGKSSYNEQFF. DNA of the CDR3: TGTGCCAGCAGCAGACGACTAGCGGGGGGGAAGAGCTCCTACAATGAGCAGTTCTTC.

V usage is TRBV19 and J usage is TRBJ1-1; 12 bases align to TRBD1. Germline CDR1 and CDR2: LNHDA and SQIVND (reference sequence). The length of the CDR3 is 15 residues. Losses at the gene ends were 5 bases for V and 6 bases for J; bases not matched to a gene: 7. This CDR3 reads CASSVSGTGGSEAFF. The CDR3 DNA reads as TGTGCCAGTAGTGTATCCGGGACAGGGGGCTCTGAAGCTTTCTTT.

CDR3 protein: CASSQPRVAGYSDTQYF. The CDR3 DNA follows: TGCGCCAGCAGTCAACCCCGGGTAGCGGGGTATTCAGATACGCAGTATTTT. J is TRBJ2-3 and V is TRBV23-1; 8 bases align to TRBD2. TRBV23-1 falls under the ORF class, with uncertain function. The CDR3 totals 17 residues. Trimming cost V 2 bases and J 4 bases; bases outside gene matches: 11.

The table lists this clone with a count of one. The chain combines TRBV4-2 with TRBJ2-3, with 12 bases identical to TRBD2. Trimming removed 0 bases from V and 3 bases from J; junction bases left unmatched: 10. Germline values: CDR1 LGHNA, CDR2 YNFKEQ. The CDR3 is 19 residues long. CDR3 nucleotides: TGTGCCAGCAGCCAAGATTCAAGAAGAACTAGCGGGGGGACAGATACGCAGTATTTT. It specifies CASSQDSRRTSGGTDTQYF.

This chain uses TRBV7-9 with TRBJ2-1, with D perhaps TRBD1 (7 bases). Germline CDR1 and CDR2: SEHNR and FQNEAQ (reference sequence). The length of the CDR3 is 15 residues. V was pared by 2 bases and J by 6 bases, with 14 bases between. CDR3 loop: CASSLRGQAGNEQFF. The CDR3 nucleotides are TGTGCCAGCAGCTTAAGGGGGCAAGCGGGCAATGAGCAGTTCTTC.

V usage is TRBV7-9 and J usage is TRBJ1-1; D is uncertain. V was cut by 5 bases and J by 6 bases, with 10 bases left in between. Looked up from germline, CDR1 is SEHNR and CDR2 is FQNEAQ (reference sequence). CDR3 size: 12 residues. Written as DNA, the CDR3 is TGTGCCAGCAGCAACCGGGTCCCTGAAGCTTTCTTT. It encodes CASSNRVPEAFF.